Presented here are 4 T cell receptor beta chains from one specimen sequenced in a study of blood T cell repertoires in COVID-19. Sequenced by immunoSEQ multiplex PCR; TCRdb stores in-frame clones only, minus some. Here the sample spans under 130,000 clones, more than 70% being singletons. The sequenced material came from peripheral blood. The receptor source for this set is a woman of 80 years or more in a cohort sampled during active COVID-19.

The chain joins TRBV11-2 to TRBJ2-7; 14 nucleotides match TRBD2. J lost 7 bases, V lost 10 bases, and 12 bases had no gene match. The CDR3 totals 15 residues. The germline gives CDR1 SGHAT, CDR2 FQNNGV. This CDR3 is CATRTSGRPRGEQYF. The CDR3 DNA is TGTGCCACCAGGACTAGCGGGAGGCCCAGGGGAGAGCAGTACTTC.

The chain links TRBV7-2 to TRBJ2-3; TRBD2 aligns across 9 bases. This CDR3 region has 14 residues. The V segment lost 7 bases and the J segment 6 bases; nucleotides outside the gene matches: 8. Germline assignment: CDR1 SGHTA and CDR2 FQGNSA. The CDR3 is CASTSGMGRDTQYF. DNA of the CDR3: TGTGCCAGCACTAGCGGGATGGGGAGGGATACGCAGTATTTT.

The V call is TRBV7-9, the J call TRBJ2-3; 9 bases fit TRBD2. Germline lookup yields CDR1 SEHNR and CDR2 FQNEAQ (reference sequence). This CDR3 has 14 residues. The V gene end was trimmed by 5 bases and the J gene end by 3 bases; junction bases not matched to a gene: 3. In nucleotides, the CDR3 is TGTGCCAGCAGCGGTAGCGGGAGTACAGATACGCAGTATTTT. It encodes CASSGSGSTDTQYF.

The V call is TRBV15, the J call TRBJ2-1, with unresolved D. V lost 5 bases to trimming and J lost 9 bases, with 17 bases between them. Germline-derived CDR1 and CDR2 are LNHNV and YYDKDF (reference sequence). CDR3 length: 14 amino acids. The CDR3 region is CATSWASPAGEQFF. The CDR3 DNA reads TGTGCCACCAGCTGGGCTTCCCCCGCTGGTGAGCAGTTCTTC.